Sequencing of this T cell receptor beta chain was carried out in a study of T cells in narcolepsy. About the study: Patients with NT1 or NT2 and healthy control donors were enrolled.

Findings of the study overall: Reportedly, autoreactive clonotypes were serially detected in patients' blood but not controls'. Same-patient CSF and blood CD4+ T cell clonotypes included HCRT-specific and TRIB2-specific autoreactive ones.

The V end was cut by 0 bases, the J end by 1 base, with 7 bases between. This CDR3 has 15 amino acids. Germline CDR1 and CDR2: SNHLY and FYNNEI. A note on this clone: Antigen: not known.

Here immunoSEQ multiplex PCR was the method, and the copy in TCRdb shows in-frame clones only, minus some. The table shows roughly 20,000 clones, with around 86% occurring only once. The sequenced sample consisted of memory (CD45RA-) CD4+ T cells from blood. The rearrangement uses TRBV2 and TRBJ2-4; TRBD1 or TRBD2 may be the D gene (5 bases each). The origin of this receptor is a human donor in good health. CDR3 region: CASSEAEGAKNIQYF. In nucleotides, the CDR3 is TGTGCCAGCAGTGAAGCAGAGGGGGCCAAAAACATTCAGTACTTC. The whole variable domain, filled in from reference TRBV2 and TRBJ2-4, reads EPEVTQTPSHQVTQMGQEVILRCVPISNHLYFYWYRQILGQKVEFLVSFYNNEISEKSEIFDDQFSVERPDGSNFTLKIRSTKLEDSAMYFCASSEAEGAKNIQYFGAGTRLSVL.